This TCR beta chain was documented in a study of cytomegalovirus exposure and HLA in healthy donors. Study background: Ancestry clustering placed 81% of around 400 genotyped donors in the Caucasian-associated cluster.

PCR was performed using 60 Vbeta and 13 Jbeta primers. The table came from immunoSEQ multiplex PCR; TCRdb's copy has only in-frame clones and leaves some out. The sample lists 98,000 or so clones; around 10% were seen once. This clone was found a few times. What it recognizes is unknown. CDR1 and CDR2 (germline): WNHNN, SYGVQD (reference sequence). The CDR3 sequence is 14 residues long. V was pared by 3 bases and J by 2 bases, with 11 bases between. Study-level points and caveats: As was reported, the HLA-A and HLA-B alleles of most subjects were accurately predicted from TCR beta sequences. Sequencing likely caused a cluster of highly shared sequence variants. Whilst most TCR sequences proved rare, a subset of public TCRs occurred across many donors.

What was sequenced was PBMCs. This clonotype was sampled from a man aged 40-55 years in good health and CMV-seropositive. The rearrangement joins TRBV10-1 to TRBJ2-7; no clear D gene. The CDR3 loop is CASSEARLPYEQYF. Here the CDR3 DNA reads TGCGCCAGCAGTGAAGCACGTCTCCCCTACGAGCAGTACTTC.